This entry lists 20 T cell receptor beta chains sequenced from one sample in a study of blood T cell repertoires in COVID-19. Sequencing was performed with immunoSEQ multiplex PCR; in TCRdb, only in-frame clones are kept and a portion is missing. The profile shows approximately 250,000 clones, roughly 80% of them singletons. The specimen was peripheral blood. The receptors stem from a man in his 60s who had recovered from COVID-19.

The chain recombines TRBV19 with TRBJ1-4; unclear D gene. Germline values: CDR1 LNHDA, CDR2 SQIVND (reference sequence). The CDR3 loop spans 14 amino acids. V was cut by 2 bases and J by 4 bases, with 8 bases left in between. The CDR3 sequence is CASSILRFNEKLFF. The CDR3 nucleotides are TGTGCCAGTAGTATATTACGGTTTAATGAAAAACTGTTTTTT.

The chain employs TRBV27 and TRBJ1-2; 7 nucleotides match TRBD1. V lost 6 bases to trimming and J lost 3 bases; unmatched junction nucleotides: 4. Germline lookup yields CDR1 MNHEY and CDR2 SMNVEV (reference sequence). The CDR3 covers 13 residues. The CDR3 DNA reads TGTGCCAGCAGGCGACAGGGACACTATGGCTACACCTTC. Its translation: CASRRQGHYGYTF.

The CDR3: CASRGGLGYEQYF. The CDR3 DNA sequence: TGTGCCAGCAGAGGGGGCCTTGGCTACGAGCAGTACTTC. V usage is TRBV28 and J usage is TRBJ2-7, with TRBD1 identical over 7 bases. CDR1 is MDHEN, CDR2 SYDVKM, per germline. V shed 6 bases and J 3 bases; nucleotides not matched to a gene: 5. The length of the CDR3 is 13 residues.

This clone was seen more than once but under ten times. The chain employs TRBV6-4 and TRBJ1-1; D unresolved. CDR1 is MRHNA and CDR2 is SNTAGT in the germline V gene. The CDR3 is 13 amino acids. V shed 6 bases and J shed 0 bases, with 8 bases lying between them. The chain's CDR3 is CASRAGLNTEAFF. CDR3 nucleotides: TGTGCCAGCAGAGCGGGTCTGAACACTGAAGCTTTCTTT.

The chain joins TRBV15 to TRBJ1-2, with D tentatively TRBD1 (6 bases). This CDR3 is built from 15 residues. The ends were cut back, 1 base at V and 5 bases at J, with 14 bases in the middle. From germline, CDR1 is LNHNV and CDR2 YYDKDF (reference sequence). The CDR3 nucleotides are TGTGCCACCAGCAGAGGCACAGGGAACAATTATGGCTACACCTTC. Protein product: CATSRGTGNNYGYTF.

The V and J genes are TRBV7-8 and TRBJ2-7, with 8 bases fitting TRBD2. The CDR3 consists of 15 residues. In germline, CDR1 is SGHVS, CDR2 FQNEAQ. The V segment lost 5 bases and the J segment 3 bases; nucleotides outside the gene matches: 9. The CDR3 nucleotides read TGTGCCAGCAGCGCGGAGTATGGGACTAGCTACGAGCAGTACTTC. Translating gives CASSAEYGTSYEQYF. Drawing the rest from reference TRBV7-8 and TRBJ2-7, the complete variable domain is GAGVSQSPRYKVAKRGQDVALRCDPISGHVSLFWYQQALGQGPEFLTYFQNEAQLDKSGLPSDRFFAERPEGSVSTLKIQRTQQEDSAVYLCASSAEYGTSYEQYFGPGTRLTVT.

V is TRBV19 and J is TRBJ2-7; 9 bases are a match to TRBD1. In germline, CDR1 is LNHDA, CDR2 SQIVND (reference sequence). The V segment lost 5 bases and the J segment 1 base; nucleotides outside the gene matches: 3. This CDR3 comprises 14 residues. CDR3 in DNA: TGTGCCAGTAGTCCCGGGACAGGGTCCTACGAGCAGTACTTC. Protein sequence: CASSPGTGSYEQYF.

V gene TRBV6-6 combines with J gene TRBJ2-7, with D hard to call. The CDR3 length is 11 residues. V was cut by 2 bases and J by 7 bases, with 6 bases left in between. CDR1 is MNHNY, CDR2 SVGAGI, per germline (reference sequence). This CDR3 is CASSYDGEQYF. CDR3 coding DNA: TGTGCCAGCAGTTACGACGGGGAGCAGTACTTC.

The chain is built from TRBV9 and TRBJ2-3, with 10 nucleotides matching TRBD1. Germline V lookup: CDR1 SGDLS, CDR2 YYNGEE. CDR3 size: 16 residues. The junction had 4 bases not matched to a gene; V was cut back by 2 bases and J by 1 base. In nucleotides, the CDR3 is TGTGCCAGCAGCGTTGGGGACAGGGGTGGCACAGATACGCAGTATTTT. Its protein is CASSVGDRGGTDTQYF.

The genes are TRBV15 and TRBJ2-3, with D maybe TRBD2 (6 bases). Per the germline V gene, CDR1 is LNHNV and CDR2 is YYDKDF (reference sequence). There are 16 residues in the CDR3. V lost 8 bases to trimming and J lost 3 bases, with 21 bases between them. The CDR3 DNA reads as TGTGCCACCTCCGGGTGGGGAGCGGGCCCAACAGATACGCAGTATTTT. Translated: CATSGWGAGPTDTQYF. Complete variable domain (other parts from reference TRBV15 and TRBJ2-3): DAMVIQNPRYQVTQFGKPVTLSCSQTLNHNVMYWYQQKSSQAPKLLFHYYDKDFNNEADTPDNFQSRRPNTSFCFLDIRSPGLGDTAMYLCATSGWGAGPTDTQYFGPGTRLTVL.

J is TRBJ2-7 and V is TRBV6-5; 7 bases fit TRBD2. Germline assignment: CDR1 MNHEY and CDR2 SVGAGI. The V segment lost 6 bases and the J segment 3 bases; nucleotides outside the gene matches: 8. The CDR3 consists of 14 residues. The CDR3 DNA is TGTGCCAGCAGCCCCTCCGGCGGGAGCTACGAGCAGTACTTC. Protein: CASSPSGGSYEQYF.

V is TRBV2 and J is TRBJ1-4; no definite D call. Germline V gene sequence: CDR1 SNHLY, CDR2 FYNNEI. V dropped 3 bases and J dropped 2 bases, with 16 bases sitting between them. The CDR3 covers 17 residues. As DNA, the CDR3 is TGTGCCAGCAGTGACAGCCGGGGTTTTACCACTAATGAAAAACTGTTTTTT. Protein product: CASSDSRGFTTNEKLFF.

The chain joins TRBV19 to TRBJ1-2; D call uncertain. The germline CDR1 and CDR2 sequences are LNHDA and SQIVND (reference sequence). The CDR3 covers 13 residues. Deletions cut 9 bases from V and 4 bases from J, with 15 bases between. Written as DNA, the CDR3 is TGTGCCAGCACGAGGTCCCTCGTCTATGGCTACACCTTC. Its translation: CASTRSLVYGYTF.

The chain has TRBV11-2 and TRBJ1-6, with 8 bases identical to TRBD1. The CDR3 loop spans 15 amino acids. Germline-derived CDR1 and CDR2 are SGHAT and FQNNGV. The V segment lost 7 bases and the J segment 13 bases; nucleotides outside the gene matches: 15. The CDR3 DNA sequence: TGTGCCAGCACCAGAGGGGGACAGGCGGTTGGCCCCCTCCACTTT. Encoded protein: CASTRGGQAVGPLHF.

The J gene is TRBJ2-3, the V gene TRBV7-9, with a tentative D call TRBD2 (6 bases). Between the trimmed V and J ends, which lost 1 base and 4 bases, there was a span of 12 bases. Per the germline V gene, CDR1 is SEHNR and CDR2 is FQNEAQ (reference sequence). CDR3 size: 15 residues. CDR3 sequence: CASSLGPGLADTQYF. The CDR3 DNA is TGTGCCAGCAGCTTAGGACCGGGACTGGCAGATACGCAGTATTTT.

The gene calls are TRBV7-2 and TRBJ1-5, with a tentative D call TRBD1 (6 bases). Trimming left V 5 bases short and J 4 bases short, with 12 bases between. This CDR3 has 14 residues. Germline-derived CDR1 and CDR2 are SGHTA and FQGNSA. The CDR3 loop reads CASSPQGGNQPQHF. The CDR3 coding sequence is TGTGCCAGCAGCCCACAGGGAGGGAATCAGCCCCAGCATTTT.

This chain joins TRBV24-1 and TRBJ1-5; TRBD1 might be the D (6 bases). Per germline, CDR1 KGHDR and CDR2 SFDVKD. The CDR3 spans 16 residues. V was clipped by 4 bases and J by 3 bases, with 15 bases between them. The CDR3 DNA follows: TGTGCCACCAGTGACACGGCCCAGGGGAACAATCAGCCCCAGCATTTT. This translates into CATSDTAQGNNQPQHF.

This chain's CDR3 is CASSLETSGYNEQFF. The CDR3 nucleotides are TGCGCCAGCAGCTTGGAGACTAGCGGATACAATGAGCAGTTCTTC. V is TRBV5-1 and J is TRBJ2-1, with 9 bases aligning to TRBD2. The germline CDR1 and CDR2 sequences are SGHRS and YFSETQ. The CDR3 sequence is 15 residues long. V trimming: 0 bases; J trimming: 4 bases; junction bases outside the gene matches: 2.

The rearrangement links TRBV7-9 to TRBJ2-3; TRBD2 matches 9 bases. This CDR3 region has 15 residues. Germline CDR1 is SEHNR and CDR2 is FQNEAQ (reference sequence). With V trimmed by 2 bases and J by 5 bases, 5 bases remained unmatched. The CDR3 spells CASSLRGRGEDTQYF. The CDR3 DNA follows: TGTGCCAGCAGCTTACGCGGGAGGGGCGAAGATACGCAGTATTTT.

The chain is built from TRBV4-1 and TRBJ1-4, with D uncertain. Germline CDR1 is MGHRA and CDR2 is YSYEKL. The CDR3 sequence is 15 residues long. The V gene lost 3 bases and the J gene lost 5 bases, with 13 bases spanning the gap. CDR3 amino acids: CASSHNEALNEKLFF. CDR3 sequence (DNA): TGCGCCAGCAGCCATAACGAGGCCCTGAATGAAAAACTGTTTTTT.